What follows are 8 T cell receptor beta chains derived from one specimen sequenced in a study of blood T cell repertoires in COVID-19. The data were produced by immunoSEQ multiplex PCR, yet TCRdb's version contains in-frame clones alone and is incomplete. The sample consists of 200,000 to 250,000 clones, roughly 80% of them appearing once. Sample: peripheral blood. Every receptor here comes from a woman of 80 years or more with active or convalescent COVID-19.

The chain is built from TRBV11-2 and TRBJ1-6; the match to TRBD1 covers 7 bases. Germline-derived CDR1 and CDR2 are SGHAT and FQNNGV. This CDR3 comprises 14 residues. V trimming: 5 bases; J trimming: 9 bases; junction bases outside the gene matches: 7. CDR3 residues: CASSAIQGSSPLHF. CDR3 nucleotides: TGTGCCAGCAGCGCGATACAGGGGAGTTCACCCCTCCACTTT.

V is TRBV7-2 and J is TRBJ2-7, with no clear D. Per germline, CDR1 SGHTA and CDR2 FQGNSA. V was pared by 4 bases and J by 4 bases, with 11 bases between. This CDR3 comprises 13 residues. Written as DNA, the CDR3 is TGTGCCAGCAGCTCCCATCGGGTATACGAGCAGTACTTC. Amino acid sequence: CASSSHRVYEQYF.

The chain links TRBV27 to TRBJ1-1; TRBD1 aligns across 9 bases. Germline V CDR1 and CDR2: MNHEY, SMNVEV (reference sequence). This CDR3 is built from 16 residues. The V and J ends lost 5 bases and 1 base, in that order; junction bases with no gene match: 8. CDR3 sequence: CASSVDRGAWNTEAFF. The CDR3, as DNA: TGTGCCAGCAGTGTGGACAGGGGAGCCTGGAACACTGAAGCTTTCTTT.

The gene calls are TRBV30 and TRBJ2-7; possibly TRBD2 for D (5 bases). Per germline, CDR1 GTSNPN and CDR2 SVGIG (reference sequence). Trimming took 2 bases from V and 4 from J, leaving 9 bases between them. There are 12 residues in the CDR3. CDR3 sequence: CAWSSGSYEQYF. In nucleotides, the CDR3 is TGTGCCTGGAGTAGCGGAAGTTACGAGCAGTACTTC.

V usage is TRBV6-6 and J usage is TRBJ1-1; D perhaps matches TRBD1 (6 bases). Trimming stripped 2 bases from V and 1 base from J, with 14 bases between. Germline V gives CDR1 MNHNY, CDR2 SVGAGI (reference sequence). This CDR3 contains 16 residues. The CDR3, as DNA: TGTGCCAGCAGTTACATGTTGGGGGCCCGGAACACTGAAGCTTTCTTT. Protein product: CASSYMLGARNTEAFF.

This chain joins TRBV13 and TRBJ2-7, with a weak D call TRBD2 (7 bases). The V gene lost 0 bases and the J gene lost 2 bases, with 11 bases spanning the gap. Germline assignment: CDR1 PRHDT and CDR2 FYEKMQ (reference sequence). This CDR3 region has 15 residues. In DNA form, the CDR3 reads TGTGCCAGCAGCTTAGGCAGGGGACTAACCTACGAGCAGTACTTC. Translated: CASSLGRGLTYEQYF. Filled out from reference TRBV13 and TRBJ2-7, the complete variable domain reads AAGVIQSPRHLIKEKRETATLKCYPIPRHDTVYWYQQGPGQDPQFLISFYEKMQSDKGSIPDRFSAQQFSDYHSELNMSSLELGDSALYFCASSLGRGLTYEQYFGPGTRLTVT.

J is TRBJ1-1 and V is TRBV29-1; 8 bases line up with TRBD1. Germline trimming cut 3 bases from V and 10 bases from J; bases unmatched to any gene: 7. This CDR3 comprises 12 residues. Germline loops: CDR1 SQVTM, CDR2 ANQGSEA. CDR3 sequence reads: CSVDLQGVAAFF. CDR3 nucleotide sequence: TGCAGCGTTGATCTACAGGGGGTAGCAGCTTTCTTT.

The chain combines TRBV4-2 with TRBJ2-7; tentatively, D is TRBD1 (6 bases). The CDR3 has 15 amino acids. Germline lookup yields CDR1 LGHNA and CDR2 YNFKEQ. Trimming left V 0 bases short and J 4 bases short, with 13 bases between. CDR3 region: CASSQEGATAYEQYF. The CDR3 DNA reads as TGTGCCAGCAGCCAAGAGGGGGCCACGGCTTACGAGCAGTACTTC.